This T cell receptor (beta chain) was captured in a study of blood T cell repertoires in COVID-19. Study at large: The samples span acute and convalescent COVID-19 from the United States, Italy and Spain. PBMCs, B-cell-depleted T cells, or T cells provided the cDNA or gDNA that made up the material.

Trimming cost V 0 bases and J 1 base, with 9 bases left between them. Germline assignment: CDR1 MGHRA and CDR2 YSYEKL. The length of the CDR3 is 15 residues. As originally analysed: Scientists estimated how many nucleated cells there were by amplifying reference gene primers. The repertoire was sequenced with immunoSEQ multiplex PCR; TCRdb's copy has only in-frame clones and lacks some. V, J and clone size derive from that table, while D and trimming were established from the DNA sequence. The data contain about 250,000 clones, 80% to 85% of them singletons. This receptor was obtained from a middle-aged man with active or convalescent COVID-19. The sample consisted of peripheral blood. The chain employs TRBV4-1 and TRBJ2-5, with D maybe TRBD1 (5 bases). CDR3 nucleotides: TGCGCCAGCAGCCAAGAGCGCAGGGCCCAAGAGACCCAGTACTTC. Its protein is CASSQERRAQETQYF.